The 14 T cell receptor beta chains below were found in one sample sequenced in a study of blood T cell repertoires in COVID-19 (dated by TCRdb to 2020 to 2022). The library was generated by the immunoSEQ multiplex PCR assay. This immuneACCESS table, as held by TCRdb, lists in-frame sequences with V and J called but not all clones. Of the missing ones, under half trace to an unresolved V gene in checked studies; the others have no known cause. The sample table records 100,000 or so clones; 85% of these occur just once. About 1.8% of the sample lies in the top ten. Sequenced input: peripheral blood. The source of these receptors is a woman aged 70-85 years with active or convalescent COVID-19.

This chain links TRBV20-1 with TRBJ2-1; 14 bases line up with TRBD2. Germline V gene data show CDR1 as DFQATT and CDR2 as SNEGSKA (reference sequence). Unmatched junction bases numbered 4, after V lost 3 bases and J lost 6 bases. This CDR3 has 15 amino acids. CDR3 nucleotides: TGCAGTGCTAGTCCAGGGACTAGCGGGAGCAATGAGCAGTTCTTC. Translation gives CSASPGTSGSNEQFF.

V and J are TRBV2 and TRBJ1-2; TRBD1 matches 9 bases. Germline V gene sequence: CDR1 SNHLY, CDR2 FYNNEI. With 4 bases clipped from V and 6 bases from J, the junction kept 3 bases outside the gene matches. The CDR3 is 13 amino acids. CDR3 loop: CASSADRGNGYTF. In DNA form, the CDR3 reads TGTGCCAGCAGTGCCGACAGGGGGAATGGCTACACCTTC.

This clone has just a few counts. The chain carries TRBV6-2 or TRBV6-3 and TRBJ1-1; TRBD1 might be the D (6 bases). Trimming took off 5 bases at V and 6 bases at J, with 13 bases between the two ends. Germline V lookup: CDR1 MNHEY, CDR2 SVGEGT. The CDR3 consists of 13 residues. The CDR3 DNA sequence: TGTGCCAGCAGTAGCGGACAGACTCCTGAAGCTTTCTTT. It specifies CASSSGQTPEAFF.

The V call is TRBV28, the J call TRBJ1-5, with a tentative D call TRBD1 (6 bases). The V gene's germline CDR1 is MDHEN and CDR2 SYDVKM. The CDR3 totals 14 residues. Trimming stripped 6 bases from V and 9 bases from J, with 18 bases between. The CDR3 reads CASSTQFRGPPQHF. CDR3 DNA sequence: TGTGCCAGCAGCACTCAATTCAGGGGCCCGCCCCAGCATTTT.

V gene TRBV6-2 or TRBV6-3 combines with J gene TRBJ2-7; TRBD2 matches at 7 bases. Trimming removed 6 bases from V and 1 base from J; junction bases left unmatched: 9. Germline V lookup: CDR1 MNHEY, CDR2 SVGEGT. The CDR3 length is 15 residues. The CDR3 nucleotides are TGTGCCAGCAGCGGATCAGGACTAGGGTCCTACGAGCAGTACTTC. Protein: CASSGSGLGSYEQYF.

J is TRBJ2-5 and V is TRBV12-3 or TRBV12-4, with D perhaps TRBD1 (5 bases). The V end lost 6 bases, the J end lost 5 bases, and 10 bases lay between the germline ends. The CDR3 is made up of 12 amino acids. The DNA for the CDR3 is TGTGCCAGCAGAACAGGAGCCGAGACCCAGTACTTC. Translating gives CASRTGAETQYF.

In this sample, this clone turned up a few times. This chain links TRBV4-2 with TRBJ2-3, with a weak D call TRBD2 (5 bases). Trimming left V 0 bases short and J 2 bases short, with 12 bases between. The germline V gene encodes CDR1 LGHNA and CDR2 YNFKEQ. The CDR3 spans 16 residues. The CDR3 sequence: CASSQEPGYNTDTQYF. The DNA for the CDR3 is TGTGCCAGCAGCCAAGAGCCGGGGTACAACACAGATACGCAGTATTTT.

The chain is built from TRBV5-1 and TRBJ2-3; 10 bases are a match to TRBD2. V shed 2 bases and J 5 bases; nucleotides not matched to a gene: 11. From germline, CDR1 is SGHRS and CDR2 YFSETQ. CDR3 length equals 17 residues. CDR3 nucleotide sequence: TGCGCCAGCAGCTTTGGGAGCGGGAGGGCCCTAGGAGATACGCAGTATTTT. It encodes CASSFGSGRALGDTQYF.

V gene TRBV6-6 combines with J gene TRBJ1-2; 8 bases align to TRBD1. Germline loops: CDR1 MNHNY, CDR2 SVGAGI (reference sequence). V trimming: 5 bases; J trimming: 4 bases; junction bases outside the gene matches: 6. The CDR3 consists of 14 residues. In DNA form, the CDR3 reads TGTGCCAGCAGTGCTACAGGGGGAGGCTATGGCTACACCTTC. This codes for CASSATGGGYGYTF.

V gene TRBV2 combines with J gene TRBJ1-1, with a weak D call TRBD1 (5 bases). This CDR3 region has 13 residues. Germline values: CDR1 SNHLY, CDR2 FYNNEI. V lost 6 bases to trimming and J lost 4 bases, with 12 bases between them. CDR3 residues: CASRAAGFTEAFF. CDR3 in DNA: TGTGCCAGCAGGGCAGCAGGGTTCACTGAAGCTTTCTTT.

This clone was seen a handful of times. As DNA, the CDR3 is TGTGCCTGGAGACCACTTACCGGGACTAGCGGGAGTGGAAATGAGCAGTTCTTC. Protein sequence: CAWRPLTGTSGSGNEQFF. The rearrangement uses TRBV30 and TRBJ2-1; 14 nucleotides align to TRBD2. The CDR3 length is 18 residues. Germline CDR1 GTSNPN, CDR2 SVGIG (reference sequence). The V gene end was trimmed by 3 bases and the J gene end by 7 bases; junction bases not matched to a gene: 14. The full variable domain, completed using reference TRBV30 and TRBJ2-1, is SQTIHQWPATLVQPVGSPLSLECTVEGTSNPNLYWYRQAAGRGLQLLFYSVGIGQISSEVPQNLSASRPQDRQFILSSKKLLLSDSGFYLCAWRPLTGTSGSGNEQFFGPGTRLTVL.

The rearrangement uses TRBV10-1 and TRBJ2-2; 7 bases agree with TRBD1. Trimming cost V 7 bases and J 3 bases; bases outside gene matches: 5. Germline CDR1 is WNHNN and CDR2 is SYGVQD (reference sequence). CDR3 length: 14 residues. This chain's CDR3 is CASILDRDTGELFF. The CDR3 DNA reads as TGCGCCAGCATTTTAGACAGGGACACCGGGGAGCTGTTTTTT.

V and J are TRBV19 and TRBJ1-2; D call uncertain. Per the germline V gene, CDR1 is LNHDA and CDR2 is SQIVND (reference sequence). This CDR3 contains 13 residues. Deletions cut 6 bases from V and 7 bases from J, with 15 bases between. The CDR3 loop reads CASRSAGSGGYTF. The DNA of the CDR3 is TGTGCCAGTAGGAGTGCTGGTTCTGGTGGCTACACCTTC.

The chain recombines TRBV28 with TRBJ2-1; 16 bases are a match to TRBD2. V dropped 3 bases and J dropped 1; count of bases not matched to a gene: 9. The germline V gene has CDR1 MDHEN and CDR2 SYDVKM. This CDR3 has 20 residues. The CDR3 region has the DNA TGTGCCAGCAGTTTCCTCCCGGGACTAGCGGGGGGGATGTCCTACAATGAGCAGTTCTTC. Encoded protein: CASSFLPGLAGGMSYNEQFF.